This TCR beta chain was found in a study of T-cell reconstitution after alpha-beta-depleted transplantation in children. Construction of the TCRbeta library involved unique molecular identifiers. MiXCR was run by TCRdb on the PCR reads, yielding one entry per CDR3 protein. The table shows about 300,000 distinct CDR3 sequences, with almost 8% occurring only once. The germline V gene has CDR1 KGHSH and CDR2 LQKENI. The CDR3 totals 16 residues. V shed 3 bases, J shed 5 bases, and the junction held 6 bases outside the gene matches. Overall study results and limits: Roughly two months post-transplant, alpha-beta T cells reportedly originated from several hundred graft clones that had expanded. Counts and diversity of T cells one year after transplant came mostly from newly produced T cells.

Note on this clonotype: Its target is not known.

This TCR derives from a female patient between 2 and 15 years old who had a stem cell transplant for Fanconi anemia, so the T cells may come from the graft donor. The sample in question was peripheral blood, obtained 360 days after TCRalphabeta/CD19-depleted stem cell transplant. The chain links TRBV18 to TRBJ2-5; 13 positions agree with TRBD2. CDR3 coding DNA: TGTGCCAGCTCACCTCTAGGACTAGCGGGGGACGAGACCCAGTACTTC. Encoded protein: CASSPLGLAGDETQYF.